The 30 T cell receptor beta chains below come from one sample, sequenced in a study of spatial heterogeneity in lung cancer. TCRdb re-analysed the 5' RACE reads in MiXCR, keeping a single row per CDR3 protein. The data show about 75,000 distinct CDR3 sequences, about an eighth seen once. This sample's time point: sample taken at primary tumor resection. Whole RNA, which was extracted from tumor, nontumor lung tissue or frozen PBMC, was sequenced without any cell sorting. The material sequenced was PBMCs, taken at surgery. These receptors were taken from a male donor with early-stage non-small cell lung cancer.

This clonotype was recorded a few times. This chain links TRBV6-2 or TRBV6-3 with TRBJ2-7, with D perhaps TRBD2 (6 bases). Germline loops: CDR1 MNHEY, CDR2 SVGEGT. The CDR3 consists of 15 residues. Trimming removed 2 bases from V and 0 bases from J, with 11 bases in between. The CDR3: CASSYKAGSSYEQYF. The CDR3 region has the DNA TGTGCCAGCAGTTACAAGGCGGGGAGCTCCTACGAGCAGTACTTC.

The table lists this clonotype with a few counts. The genes are TRBV5-1 and TRBJ2-1; the D is unclear. Per the germline V gene, CDR1 is SGHRS and CDR2 is YFSETQ. The CDR3 has 15 amino acids. With 3 bases removed from V and 0 bases from J, the gap between germline ends came to 10 bases. The CDR3 DNA reads as TGCGCCAGCAGCTCTACTCCAAGCTCCTACAATGAGCAGTTCTTC. Translating it yields CASSSTPSSYNEQFF.

The chain recombines TRBV7-9 with TRBJ1-2; D is perhaps TRBD1 (6 bases). The CDR3 runs to 15 residues. V lost 5 bases and J 0 bases, leaving 13 bases between the germline ends. The germline V gene encodes CDR1 SEHNR and CDR2 FQNEAQ (reference sequence). The CDR3 DNA reads as TGTGCCAGCAGCCGGTACGACAGGACTAACTATGGCTACACCTTC. Translation: CASSRYDRTNYGYTF.

This clonotype was counted only a few times. This chain uses TRBV5-1 with TRBJ1-1; D call uncertain. Germline V gene data show CDR1 as SGHRS and CDR2 as YFSETQ. CDR3 size: 11 residues. Trimming shortened V by 7 bases and J by 3 bases, and 7 bases separated the two germline ends. The CDR3 reads CASLGDTEAFF. The CDR3 region has the DNA TGCGCCAGCCTCGGGGACACTGAAGCTTTCTTT.

This clonotype was counted only a few times. The chain uses TRBV12-3 or TRBV12-4 and TRBJ1-5; D gene unclear. The CDR3 runs to 13 residues. V lost 4 bases and J lost 5, with 9 bases in between. The CDR3 loop is CASSWTAHQPQHF. The CDR3 DNA is TGTGCCAGCAGTTGGACGGCCCATCAGCCCCAGCATTTT.

This clonotype has more than one count but fewer than ten. The chain is built from TRBV6-2 or TRBV6-3 and TRBJ2-7; D remains unclear. Germline-derived CDR1 and CDR2 are MNHEY and SVGEGT. V was cut by 6 bases and J by 3 bases, with 12 bases left in between. The CDR3 is 13 residues long. The CDR3 DNA follows: TGTGCCAGCAGCCGCCTGAAGGGCTACGAGCAGTACTTC. This gives the protein CASSRLKGYEQYF.

This clonotype has more than one count but fewer than ten. V gene TRBV18 combines with J gene TRBJ2-1; 15 bases map to TRBD2. The length of the CDR3 is 20 residues. V dropped 1 base and J dropped 0; count of bases not matched to a gene: 7. The germline gives CDR1 KGHSH, CDR2 LQKENI. CDR3 protein: CASSPRAGLAGGTSYNEQFF. The CDR3 nucleotides are TGTGCCAGCTCACCACGCGCGGGACTAGCGGGGGGAACCTCCTACAATGAGCAGTTCTTC.

This clonotype was found a few times. This chain joins TRBV30 and TRBJ2-1, with D possibly TRBD1 on 6 matching bases. The V end was cut by 2 bases, the J end by 7 bases, with 15 bases between. The CDR3 contains 14 residues. CDR1 and CDR2 from the germline V gene are GTSNPN and SVGIG (reference sequence). This chain's CDR3 is CAWSLGAQGNEQFF. The CDR3 DNA is TGTGCCTGGAGTTTGGGGGCCCAAGGAAATGAGCAGTTCTTC.

This clonotype was seen repeatedly, ten times or more. V usage is TRBV18 and J usage is TRBJ2-1, with D possibly being TRBD2 (7 bases). Looked up from germline, CDR1 is KGHSH and CDR2 is LQKENI. CDR3 length: 15 amino acids. V was clipped by 5 bases and J by 7 bases, with 18 bases between them. CDR3 coding DNA: TGTGCCAGCTCATCAGTGGCGGGGGCTTATAATGAGCAGTTCTTC. Translating it yields CASSSVAGAYNEQFF.

This clonotype was seen at least ten times. This chain links TRBV29-1 with TRBJ2-7; D is ambiguous. The germline V gene has CDR1 SQVTM and CDR2 ANQGSEA. The CDR3 spans 13 residues. V dropped 1 base and J dropped 0 bases, with 7 bases sitting between them. This CDR3 is CSVEGGRSYEQYF. The CDR3 nucleotides are TGCAGCGTTGAAGGAGGTCGCTCCTACGAGCAGTACTTC.

The chain carries TRBV6-6 and TRBJ1-3, with D hard to call. CDR3 length: 12 amino acids. Per germline, CDR1 MNHNY and CDR2 SVGAGI (reference sequence). Trimming took off 5 bases at V and 6 bases at J, with 8 bases between the two ends. CDR3 DNA: TGTGCCAGCAGTGAGGACGCAAACACCATATATTTT. This gives the protein CASSEDANTIYF.

The table lists this clonotype with many counts. This chain connects TRBV11-1 to TRBJ2-1; D remains ambiguous. V was clipped by 3 bases and J by 4 bases, with 7 bases between them. The CDR3 contains 13 residues. The germline V gene has CDR1 SGHAT and CDR2 FQDESV (reference sequence). DNA for the CDR3: TGTGCCAGCAGCTTTTCTCGTTACAATGAGCAGTTCTTC. This codes for CASSFSRYNEQFF.

V is TRBV6-2 or TRBV6-3 and J is TRBJ2-3; D remains unclear. Trimming took 7 bases from V and 2 from J, leaving 13 bases between them. CDR3 length: 14 amino acids. CDR1 is MNHEY and CDR2 is SVGEGT in the germline V gene. The CDR3 reads CASTEVAFTDTQYF. Here the CDR3 DNA reads TGTGCCAGCACCGAGGTAGCTTTCACAGATACGCAGTATTTT.

The table lists this clonotype with many counts. The rearrangement joins TRBV27 to TRBJ2-7, with 8 bases lining up with TRBD2. In germline, CDR1 is MNHEY, CDR2 SMNVEV (reference sequence). V lost 5 bases, J lost 3 bases, and 3 bases stayed unmatched. This CDR3 comprises 13 residues. The DNA for the CDR3 is TGTGCCAGCAGTAGCGGGAGCGTCTACGAGCAGTACTTC. Its protein is CASSSGSVYEQYF.

This clonotype was seen only a few times. The rearrangement links TRBV4-1 to TRBJ2-5; 7 bases align to TRBD2. Looked up from germline, CDR1 is MGHRA and CDR2 is YSYEKL. V was clipped by 0 bases and J by 7 bases; unmatched bases: 8. This CDR3 is built from 15 residues. CDR3 sequence reads: CASSQDWPSGGTQYF. The DNA for the CDR3 is TGCGCCAGCAGCCAAGATTGGCCGTCGGGGGGGACCCAGTACTTC.

The V gene is TRBV10-2, the J gene TRBJ1-5; D is perhaps TRBD1 (5 bases). Germline V gene lookup returns CDR1 WSHSY and CDR2 SAAADI. Trimming cost V 7 bases and J 6 bases, with 16 bases left between them. The CDR3 runs 14 residues. CDR3 nucleotides: TGCGCCAGCAAGGAGGGGCGGGGAGGTCAGCCCCAGCATTTT. Translated, it gives CASKEGRGGQPQHF.

This clonotype was counted only a few times. V is TRBV6-5 and J is TRBJ2-1; D unresolved. This CDR3 has 11 residues. In germline, CDR1 is MNHEY, CDR2 SVGAGI. With 6 bases removed from V and 7 bases from J, the gap between germline ends came to 7 bases. CDR3 DNA: TGTGCCAGCAGAATCTCAAATGAGCAGTTCTTC. This codes for CASRISNEQFF.

The chain carries TRBV6-5 and TRBJ2-5, with 13 bases lining up with TRBD2. The germline V gene has CDR1 MNHEY and CDR2 SVGAGI. J lost 5 bases, V lost 2 bases, and 11 bases had no gene match. The CDR3 contains 18 residues. The chain's CDR3 is CASSYRATSGRRRETQYF. The CDR3 DNA follows: TGTGCCAGCAGTTACCGGGCGACTAGCGGGAGGCGAAGGGAGACCCAGTACTTC.

V usage is TRBV12-3 or TRBV12-4 and J usage is TRBJ1-4; no clear D. This CDR3 spans 14 amino acids. The germline V and J ends were trimmed by 7 bases and 8 bases, with 17 bases remaining between them. The CDR3 DNA reads as TGTGCCAGCACCTCGGAGGGTTTAAGCGAAAAACTGTTTTTT. Its translation: CASTSEGLSEKLFF.

In its sample, this clonotype was seen many times. V usage is TRBV6-1 and J usage is TRBJ1-5; 8 bases are shared with TRBD1. CDR1 is MNHNS and CDR2 is SASEGT in the germline V gene. The V gene end was trimmed by 0 bases and the J gene end by 2 bases; junction bases not matched to a gene: 0. The length of the CDR3 is 15 residues. The CDR3: CASSEATGGNQPQHF. CDR3 nucleotide sequence: TGTGCCAGCAGTGAAGCGACAGGGGGCAATCAGCCCCAGCATTTT.

This clonotype was detected only a few times. This chain uses TRBV19 with TRBJ2-7, with 7 bases identical to TRBD1. Germline V gene lookup returns CDR1 LNHDA and CDR2 SQIVND (reference sequence). V trimming: 5 bases; J trimming: 1 base; junction bases outside the gene matches: 5. The CDR3 covers 14 residues. CDR3 sequence (DNA): TGTGCCAGTAGTCCCCGACAGGGTTCCTACGAGCAGTACTTC. This gives the protein CASSPRQGSYEQYF.

The chain carries TRBV20-1 and TRBJ2-7; 12 bases align to TRBD1. Trimming took 4 bases from V and 6 from J; bases not matched to a gene: 13. This CDR3 contains 16 residues. From germline, CDR1 is DFQATT and CDR2 SNEGSKA (reference sequence). The CDR3 loop is CSATYRDRGPGGEQYF. In nucleotides, the CDR3 is TGCAGTGCTACATACCGGGACAGGGGGCCAGGGGGCGAGCAGTACTTC.

About this clonotype itself: With a much larger clone just one base away, this may be a read error. The chain links TRBV27 to TRBJ1-5, with D uncertain. This CDR3 contains 14 residues. CDR1 is MNHEY, CDR2 SMNVEV, per germline (reference sequence). The DNA for the CDR3 is TGTGCCAGCAGTCAATTGGGATCAGCTCAGTCCCAGCATTTT. Translated: CASSQLGSAQSQHF.

This clonotype has more than one count but fewer than ten. The rearrangement joins TRBV4-1 to TRBJ1-2, with D possibly matching TRBD1 (6 bases). V lost 6 bases, J lost 1 base, and 9 bases lay in between. The CDR3 length is 13 residues. Germline V CDR1 and CDR2: MGHRA, YSYEKL. CDR3 residues: CASSQQGNYGYTF. CDR3 sequence (DNA): TGCGCCAGCAGTCAACAGGGTAACTATGGCTACACCTTC.

The chain has TRBV12-3 or TRBV12-4 and TRBJ2-4; 9 nucleotides line up with TRBD2. V lost 3 bases to trimming and J lost 2 bases; unmatched junction nucleotides: 11. CDR3 length equals 18 residues. The CDR3: CASSFFLGGRESKNIQYF. The CDR3 DNA reads as TGTGCCAGCAGTTTTTTTCTTGGCGGGAGGGAATCCAAAAACATTCAGTACTTC.

This clonotype has a count of ten or more. The gene calls are TRBV24-1 and TRBJ2-3; 9 bases are shared with TRBD1. This CDR3 contains 16 residues. Looked up from germline, CDR1 is KGHDR and CDR2 is SFDVKD. The V gene end was trimmed by 4 bases and the J gene end by 4 bases; junction bases not matched to a gene: 8. The CDR3 here is CATSDPGTGNPDTQYF. The CDR3, as DNA: TGTGCCACCAGTGACCCCGGGACAGGGAATCCAGATACGCAGTATTTT.

This chain links TRBV20-1 with TRBJ2-2; D assignment may be TRBD1 or TRBD2 (5 bases each). The germline V gene encodes CDR1 DFQATT and CDR2 SNEGSKA (reference sequence). CDR3 length equals 13 residues. With 5 bases removed from V and 1 base from J, the gap between germline ends came to 8 bases. Here the CDR3 reads CSAPGQNTGELFF. In DNA form, the CDR3 reads TGCAGTGCTCCGGGGCAGAACACCGGGGAGCTGTTTTTT.

The rearrangement uses TRBV5-1 and TRBJ1-1, with a possible D match to TRBD1 (5 bases). V lost 3 bases, J lost 2 bases, and 17 bases lay in between. The CDR3 runs 16 residues. Per the germline V gene, CDR1 is SGHRS and CDR2 is YFSETQ. CDR3 sequence reads: CASSSRIGGTNTEAFF. The CDR3 coding sequence is TGCGCCAGCAGCTCCCGGATAGGAGGGACTAACACTGAAGCTTTCTTT.

This clonotype was observed at least ten times. The chain links TRBV6-2 or TRBV6-3 to TRBJ2-7; 7 positions match TRBD2. CDR1 is MNHEY and CDR2 is SVGEGT in the germline V gene. The CDR3 covers 12 residues. Trimming at V came to 4 bases and at J to 3 bases, leaving 0 bases not matched to a gene. The CDR3 DNA reads TGTGCCAGCAGTTGGGACTACTACGAGCAGTACTTC. Protein: CASSWDYYEQYF.

This clonotype was observed a handful of times. The chain has TRBV20-1 and TRBJ2-1, with no clear D. In germline, CDR1 is DFQATT, CDR2 SNEGSKA (reference sequence). Trimming shortened V by 5 bases and J by 3 bases, and 5 bases separated the two germline ends. The CDR3 contains 11 residues. The CDR3 region has the DNA TGCAGTGCTGACATCTACAATGAGCAGTTCTTC. It is translated as CSADIYNEQFF.